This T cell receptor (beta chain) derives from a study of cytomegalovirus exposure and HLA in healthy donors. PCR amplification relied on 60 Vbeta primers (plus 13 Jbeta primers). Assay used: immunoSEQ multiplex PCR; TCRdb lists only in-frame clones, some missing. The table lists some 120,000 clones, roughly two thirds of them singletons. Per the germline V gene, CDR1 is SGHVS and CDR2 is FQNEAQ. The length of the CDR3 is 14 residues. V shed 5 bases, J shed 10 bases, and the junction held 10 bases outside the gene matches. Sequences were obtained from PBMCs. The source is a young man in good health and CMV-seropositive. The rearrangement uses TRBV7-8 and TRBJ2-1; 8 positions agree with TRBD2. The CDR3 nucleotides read TGTGCCAGCAGCCGGATTCGACTAGCGTGGGAGCAGTTCTTC. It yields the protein CASSRIRLAWEQFF. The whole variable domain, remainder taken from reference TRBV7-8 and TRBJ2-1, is GAGVSQSPRYKVAKRGQDVALRCDPISGHVSLFWYQQALGQGPEFLTYFQNEAQLDKSGLPSDRFFAERPEGSVSTLKIQRTQQEDSAVYLCASSRIRLAWEQFFGPGTRLTVL.